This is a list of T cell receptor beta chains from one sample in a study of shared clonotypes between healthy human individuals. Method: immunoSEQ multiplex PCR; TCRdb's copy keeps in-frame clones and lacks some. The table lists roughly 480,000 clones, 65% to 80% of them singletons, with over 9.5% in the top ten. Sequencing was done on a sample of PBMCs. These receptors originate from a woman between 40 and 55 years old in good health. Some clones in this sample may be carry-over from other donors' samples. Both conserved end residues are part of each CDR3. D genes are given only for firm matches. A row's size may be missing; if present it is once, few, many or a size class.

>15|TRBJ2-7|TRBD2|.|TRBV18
CASSPTTSGRVEQYF
TGTGCCAGCTCACCTACGACTAGCGGGAGGGTCGAGCAGTACTTC
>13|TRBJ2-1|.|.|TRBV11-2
CASRGRVLDEQFF
TGTGCCAGCAGAGGACGGGTTCTCGATGAGCAGTTCTTC
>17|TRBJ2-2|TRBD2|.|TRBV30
CAWSGGKSGAFPGELFF
TGTGCCTGGAGTGGTGGGAAAAGCGGGGCTTTCCCGGGGGAGCTGTTTTTT
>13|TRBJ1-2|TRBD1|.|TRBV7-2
CASSLTGAYGYTF
TGTGCCAGCAGCTTGACAGGGGCCTATGGCTACACCTTC
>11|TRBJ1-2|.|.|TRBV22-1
CPARKTYGYTF
TGTCCTGCGAGAAAGACCTATGGCTACACCTTC
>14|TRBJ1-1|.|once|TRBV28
CASSLGHAGTEAFF
TGTGCCAGCAGTTTAGGACACGCAGGTACTGAAGCTTTCTTT
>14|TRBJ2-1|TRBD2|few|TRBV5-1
CASSSASGHNEQFF
TGCGCCAGCAGTTCGGCTAGCGGTCACAATGAGCAGTTCTTC
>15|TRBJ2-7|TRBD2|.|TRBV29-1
CSVTSTSGLSYEQYF
TGCAGCGTTACGTCTACTAGCGGCCTCTCCTACGAGCAGTACTTC
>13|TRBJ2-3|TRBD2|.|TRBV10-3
CAITSGRSDTQYF
TGTGCCATCACTAGCGGGAGGTCAGATACGCAGTATTTT
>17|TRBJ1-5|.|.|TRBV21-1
CARWSQGGLRSNQPQHF
TGTGCCAGATGGTCACAGGGGGGCCTCCGGAGCAATCAGCCCCAGCATTTT
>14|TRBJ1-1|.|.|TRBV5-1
CASSLDGANTEAFF
TGTGCCAGCAGCTTGGATGGGGCGAACACTGAAGCTTTCTTT
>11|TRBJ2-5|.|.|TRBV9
CASSVEETQYF
TGTGCCAGCAGCGTAGAAGAGACCCAGTACTTC
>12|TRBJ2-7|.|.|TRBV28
CASSRLGYEQYF
TGTGCCAGCAGTCGGCTTGGGTACGAGCAGTACTTC
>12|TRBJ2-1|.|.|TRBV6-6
CASSPWGPEQFF
TGTGCCAGCAGCCCATGGGGGCCTGAGCAGTTCTTC
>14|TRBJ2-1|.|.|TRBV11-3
CASSLEGYNNEQFF
TGTGCCAGCAGCTTAGAAGGATACAACAATGAGCAGTTCTTC
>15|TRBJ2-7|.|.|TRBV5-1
CASSLVPGEVDEQYF
TGCGCCAGCAGCTTGGTACCAGGGGAGGTCGACGAGCAGTACTTC